This T cell receptor beta chain was captured in a study of vaccination effects on CD4 cells after COVID-19. Study-level information: Samples were taken post-vaccine, and their median timing was 72 days after the second dose.

Trimming removed 4 bases at V and 3 bases at J, with 6 bases between. Germline CDR1 DFQATT, CDR2 SNEGSKA (reference sequence). The CDR3 spans 11 residues. On this clone itself: Antigen: not known.

Once cultured for 9 to 11 days, the cells underwent separation to obtain CD4+ T cells. All study participants received two doses of BNT162b2 or mRNA-1273 vaccine. Generated by immunoSEQ multiplex PCR, the TCRdb table keeps only in-frame clones and is missing some. This sample has 70,000 or so clones; less than 75% occur once, and the top ten carry 2% to 3%. Sample: CD4+ T cells from PBMCs cultured without peptide, taken after COVID-19 vaccination. The chain carries TRBV20-1 and TRBJ1-2; D is ambiguous. This TCR was sampled from a human donor who received a COVID-19 vaccine. The CDR3 nucleotides are TGCAGTGCTACCCAGGACTATGGCTACACCTTC. Protein: CSATQDYGYTF.